This T cell receptor beta chain emerged from a study of beta chain features in type 1 diabetes. Turning to this clone: Its antigen is currently unknown.

Study-level points and caveats: Overrepresentation of cells with high TCR expression could result from cDNA sequencing.

The CDR3 is 14 residues long. The V gene's germline CDR1 is MGHDK and CDR2 SYGVNS. Trimming stripped 0 bases from V and 6 bases from J, with 12 bases between. Isolated RNA was reverse transcribed in full, so expressed TCRB transcripts were sequenced. Only in-frame clones appear in the TCRdb table, and some are missing; sequencing was by immunoSEQ multiplex PCR. This table has 150,000 or so clones, 40% to 60% appearing once. Blood was collected once per donor into heparin, averaging roughly 110 mL. CD4+ naive, central memory, regulatory and stem cell-like memory subsets were isolated by sorting on CD45RO/CCR7/CD25/CD127/CD95/CD27. Each sorted fraction was over 95% pure.

The TCR was taken from a man younger than 30 in good health. The J gene is TRBJ2-7, the V gene TRBV25-1, with D perhaps TRBD2 (5 bases). The sequencing input was Tregs from blood. CDR3 nucleotides: TGTGCCAGCAGTGAATACGGTAGCGTCAGCGAGCAGTACTTC. The encoded protein is CASSEYGSVSEQYF.